What follows is one TCR beta chain and its context. What it binds is not known. These data originate in a study of T cells in Graves' hyperthyroidism and ophthalmopathy. Whole-study findings and limits: Ophthalmopathy was identified by the model a median around 5.9 months ahead of onset. Most thyroid clonotypes expanded above 0.001 were also detected in blood.

RNA transcripts provided the source from which TCR beta CDR3 regions were amplified. Researchers ran a first-round RT-PCR on the TCR CDR3 using the HTBI primer set. Using its own MiXCR run on the multiplex PCR reads, TCRdb lists one record per CDR3 protein. The data contain about 540,000 distinct CDR3 sequences, roughly 46% of them singletons. Stable disease denoted Graves' hyperthyroidism without ophthalmopathy progression within 18 months. Hyperthyroidism, newly diagnosed and lasting under 2 months, affected patients aged 18 to 65. This TCR was recovered from a woman aged 18-29 years with Graves' hyperthyroidism. The material sequenced was peripheral blood or thyroid tissue (not recorded which).

As DNA, the CDR3 is TGTGCCAGCACTTTACTCGGACAGGACACTGAAGCTTTCTTT. Its translation is CASTLLGQDTEAFF. The chain uses TRBV6-5 and TRBJ1-1; TRBD1 matches 7 bases. Per germline, CDR1 MNHEY and CDR2 SVGAGI. This CDR3 has 14 amino acids. J gave up 3 bases and V 7 bases, and 8 bases lay outside the gene matches.